This T cell receptor beta chain was sequenced in a study of T cell repertoires in cytomegalovirus infection (dated by TCRdb to between 2019 and 2020). The study in broad terms: Alongside well-studied HLA-B-restricted epitopes, the peptide stimulations were aimed at recently identified HLA-C-restricted CMV epitopes, whose presentation resists viral immunomodulation. The HLA type of each donor mattered for the analysis, because public TCR beta signatures pointed to carriage of CMV infection along with the matching HLA type. Findings and caveats that apply to the study as a whole: Cumulative frequency of public TCR beta family members discriminated carriers of CMV infection plus the relevant HLA type in this cohort and an independent approximately 350-donor cohort. The ex vivo response was dominated by HLA-C-restricted CMV-specific TCR beta clonotypes, which also provided the single most frequent clonotype in two of eight donors.

This clonotype has more than one count but fewer than ten. There is no known antigen for this receptor. Base qualities were left out, and no much larger clone turns up one base away. Interpreted using the paper, the treatment or condition label stands for: in vitro stimulation with specific CMV peptide epitopes to enrich CMV-specific T cells. Sequencing took place on an Illumina HiSeq 1500. TCRdb reprocessed the public reads (quality trimming at Q25 with fastp, clone calling with MiXCR) and kept in-frame beta chains. Each CDR3 protein gets just one entry, which takes the most common genes and DNA from the rows behind it. For this sample the table gives 200,000 to 250,000 distinct CDR3 sequences, of which about 38% were detected only once. 59% of the sample goes to the ten largest clones. From a lookup of the germline V gene, CDR1 and CDR2 are SGHVS and FQNEAQ. V loses 2 bases, J loses 0 bases, and the germline ends lie 11 bases apart. CDR3 length: 16 amino acids, cysteine to phenylalanine. The sequence is cut down to CDR3 DNA, 48 bases in frame from base 1.

Recombination linked TRBV7-8 to TRBJ2-1, with an unclear D gene assignment. The source was CD8+ T cells from cultured PBMCs, collected from culture after CMV antigen stimulation. This TCR was recovered from a human donor in good health (CMV status not recorded). Some clones in this sample may be carry-over from other donors' samples. CDR3 region: CASSLPPPSSYNEQFF. The DNA reads as follows: TGTGCCAGCAGCTTACCGCCCCCGAGCTCCTACAATGAGCAGTTCTTC.